The next 17 T cell receptor beta chains were all read from a single sample in a study of radiotherapy plus CTLA-4 blockade in lung cancer. Method: immunoSEQ multiplex PCR; TCRdb's copy keeps in-frame clones and lacks some. The sample lists approximately 45,000 clones; roughly 60% were seen once. The sequencing here drew on peripheral blood, taken from a patient treated with radiotherapy plus ipilimumab. The receptor source for this set is a human donor with non-small cell lung cancer who had a partial response to radiotherapy plus ipilimumab.

The chain employs TRBV29-1 and TRBJ2-1; the D is unclear. CDR3 length: 14 amino acids. CDR1 and CDR2 from the germline V gene are SQVTM and ANQGSEA. V was clipped by 0 bases and J by 2 bases, with 8 bases between them. The CDR3 reads CSVEDGQTYNEQFF. The DNA of the CDR3 is TGCAGCGTTGAAGATGGGCAGACCTACAATGAGCAGTTCTTC.

This clone was observed a handful of times. The chain joins TRBV27 to TRBJ2-5, with TRBD1 as a possible D gene (5 bases). The V and J ends lost 1 base and 1 base respectively, with 7 bases between them. Looked up from germline, CDR1 is MNHEY and CDR2 is SMNVEV (reference sequence). The CDR3 covers 14 residues. Here the CDR3 DNA reads TGTGCCAGCAGTTTATGGGGCGCCCAAGAGACCCAGTACTTC. This encodes CASSLWGAQETQYF.

This clone was observed a few times. This rearrangement joins TRBV2 to TRBJ2-7; 9 bases are a match to TRBD2. Germline lookup yields CDR1 SNHLY and CDR2 FYNNEI. The ends lost 11 bases at V and 3 bases at J; junction bases unmatched: 14. The CDR3 is made up of 15 amino acids. In DNA form, the CDR3 reads TGTGCCGGCAAAATACTAGCGGGCAATAGCTACGAGCAGTACTTC. Translated: CAGKILAGNSYEQYF.

The chain combines TRBV4-3 with TRBJ2-2, with D possibly TRBD1 on 5 matching bases. The CDR3 extends over 20 amino acids. Germline V gene sequence: CDR1 LGHNA, CDR2 YSLEER. V was pared by 0 bases and J by 6 bases, with 26 bases between. CDR3 sequence (DNA): TGCGCCAGCAGCCAAGAGATTCCGTCAGGGATAAGAGTAAGCGCCGGGGAGCTGTTTTTT. Translating it yields CASSQEIPSGIRVSAGELFF.

The V call is TRBV2, the J call TRBJ1-5; D ambiguous. This CDR3 spans 15 amino acids. V lost 2 bases and J 0 bases, leaving 8 bases between the germline ends. CDR1 SNHLY and CDR2 FYNNEI come from the germline V gene. The CDR3 sequence is CASSEWSHSNQPQHF. The DNA for the CDR3 is TGTGCCAGCAGTGAATGGAGTCATAGCAATCAGCCCCAGCATTTT.

The J gene is TRBJ2-3, the V gene TRBV7-2; tentative D call: TRBD1 (5 bases). The length of the CDR3 is 15 residues. V lost 1 base and J 0 bases, leaving 8 bases between the germline ends. Per germline, CDR1 SGHTA and CDR2 FQGNSA. The CDR3 sequence is CASSLGQPSTDTQYF. The CDR3 DNA reads as TGTGCCAGCAGCTTAGGACAGCCTAGCACAGATACGCAGTATTTT.

This clone came up once. The rearrangement links TRBV5-1 to TRBJ2-2, with 9 bases aligning to TRBD2. Trimming at V came to 1 base and at J to 5 bases, leaving 12 bases not matched to a gene. This CDR3 is built from 18 residues. CDR1 and CDR2 from the germline V gene are SGHRS and YFSETQ. The CDR3 bases are TGCGCCAGCAGCTTGAATCGCGGGGGGGCCGTTCGAACCGGGGAGCTGTTTTTT. It yields the protein CASSLNRGGAVRTGELFF.

The chain links TRBV5-1 to TRBJ2-7, with D tentatively TRBD1 (5 bases). There are 14 residues in the CDR3. Per the germline V gene, CDR1 is SGHRS and CDR2 is YFSETQ. V lost 1 base to trimming and J lost 3 bases, with 11 bases between them. CDR3 coding DNA: TGCGCCAGCAGCTTGACAGGTGAAGGCTACGAGCAGTACTTC. This encodes CASSLTGEGYEQYF.

This clone has only a few counts. The chain uses TRBV7-8 and TRBJ2-7, with TRBD2 matching 7 bases. V lost 1 base and J lost 2; bases outside the gene matches: 8. The CDR3 length is 16 residues. Germline V CDR1 and CDR2: SGHVS, FQNEAQ. The CDR3 nucleotides are TGTGCCAGCAGCTTAGGAGGACTAGTTCCTCCCTACGAGCAGTACTTC. This encodes CASSLGGLVPPYEQYF.

This clone was recorded a few times. Other DNA sequences in this specimen translate into the identical CDR3. This chain links TRBV14 with TRBJ2-2; TRBD2 agrees at 10 bases. The V gene's germline CDR1 is SGHDN and CDR2 FVKESK. V trimming: 1 base; J trimming: 5 bases; junction bases outside the gene matches: 1. This CDR3 is 15 amino acids long. Here the CDR3 DNA reads TGTGCCAGCAGCCAAGCAGCGGGAGGGACCGGGGAGCTGTTTTTT. Its protein is CASSQAAGGTGELFF.

CDR3 nucleotides: TGTGCCAGCAGCCCTCAACAGGGGACTGAAGCTTTCTTT. Its protein is CASSPQQGTEAFF. V gene TRBV7-2 combines with J gene TRBJ1-1; 7 bases line up with TRBD1. V shed 5 bases, J shed 5 bases, and the junction held 5 bases outside the gene matches. CDR3 length: 13 residues. Germline loops: CDR1 SGHTA, CDR2 FQGNSA.

The chain links TRBV6-5 to TRBJ2-1; a weak D match, TRBD1 (5 bases). Germline lookup yields CDR1 MNHEY and CDR2 SVGAGI. Between the trimmed V and J ends, which lost 6 bases and 1 base, there was a span of 10 bases. The length of the CDR3 is 14 residues. The CDR3: CASSIRESYNEQFF. The CDR3 DNA reads as TGTGCCAGCAGCATCAGGGAATCCTACAATGAGCAGTTCTTC.

CDR3 region: CASSPRARGSSTEAFF. Here the CDR3 DNA reads TGTGCCAGCAGCCCCCGGGCCAGGGGGTCCAGCACTGAAGCTTTCTTT. The chain joins TRBV5-6 to TRBJ1-1, with 7 bases fitting TRBD1. The CDR3 runs 16 residues. Germline V CDR1 and CDR2: SGHDT, YYEEEE. The trim removed 4 bases at V and 4 bases at J, leaving 13 bases unmatched.

This sequence joins TRBV7-8 and TRBJ2-2; no clear D. The CDR3 contains 12 residues. Germline V gives CDR1 SGHVS, CDR2 FQNEAQ. V lost 5 bases and J lost 5, with 6 bases in between. The DNA for the CDR3 is TGTGCCAGCAGCCTAACTACCGGGGAGCTGTTTTTT. The encoded protein is CASSLTTGELFF.

The chain combines TRBV19 with TRBJ1-1; tentative D call: TRBD1 (6 bases). This CDR3 has 14 amino acids. V was cut by 7 bases and J by 5 bases, with 17 bases left in between. The germline V gene encodes CDR1 LNHDA and CDR2 SQIVND (reference sequence). The CDR3 coding sequence is TGTGCCAGTACCGTAGACAGGTCGGGAACTGAAGCTTTCTTT. This sequence encodes CASTVDRSGTEAFF. Supplemented by reference TRBV19 and TRBJ1-1, the full variable domain reads DGGITQSPKYLFRKEGQNVTLSCEQNLNHDAMYWYRQDPGQGLRLIYYSQIVNDFQKGDIAEGYSVSREKKESFPLTVTSAQKNPTAFYLCASTVDRSGTEAFFGQGTRLTVV.

This clone was seen more than once but under ten times. The rearrangement joins TRBV2 to TRBJ2-3, with D possibly matching TRBD1 (6 bases). The CDR3 has 12 residues. V gave up 8 bases and J gave up 5 bases, with 11 bases separating them. Germline lookup yields CDR1 SNHLY and CDR2 FYNNEI. This CDR3 reads CASRDILDTQYF. The CDR3 nucleotides are TGTGCCAGCCGGGACATCTTAGATACGCAGTATTTT.

This chain links TRBV27 with TRBJ2-3; D might be TRBD1 (5 bases). V lost 6 bases and J lost 3, with 10 bases in between. Looked up from germline, CDR1 is MNHEY and CDR2 is SMNVEV (reference sequence). This CDR3 is built from 13 residues. The CDR3 coding sequence is TGTGCCAGCAGCCAAGGGGAAACAGATACGCAGTATTTT. This gives the protein CASSQGETDTQYF.